The clone carrying this T cell receptor beta chain was counted only a few times. The sample belongs to a study of identical twins. TCRdb reprocessed the 5' RACE reads via MiXCR and lists one record per CDR3 protein. The profile shows 750,000 to 950,000 distinct CDR3 sequences, about 12% of them singletons. This sample was also put to use in a study of yellow fever vaccine responses in identical twins.

The origin of this receptor is a woman under 30 in good health. The sample was PBMCs.

The DNA for the CDR3 is TGTGCCAGCAGTTTATTTAGCCAGGGCATCTATTACGAGCAGTACTTC. Amino acid sequence: CASSLFSQGIYYEQYF. The V and J genes are TRBV28 and TRBJ2-7, with a weak D call TRBD1 (5 bases). V was cut by 1 base and J by 4 bases, with 17 bases left in between. CDR1 is MDHEN and CDR2 is SYDVKM in the germline V gene. This CDR3 has 16 residues.